This TCR beta chain emerged from a study of shared clonotypes between healthy human individuals. Study-wide background: A couple of women and a few men aged 18 to 49 made up the donors. Findings and caveats of the study: Naive CD4 clonotypes were shared across several donors at roughly 5.5%. Limitation of the genetic and exposure-history diversity represented came from the few donors.

Worth noting for this clone: Its specificity is unknown.

Several immunoSEQ plates received, in even portions, the genomic DNA of each subset. The assay was immunoSEQ multiplex PCR, and TCRdb's table has in-frame clones only and misses some. The data contain around 1.9 million clones, just under 95% of them singletons. From germline, CDR1 is PRHDT and CDR2 FYEKMQ (reference sequence). J gave up 2 bases and V 3 bases, and 5 bases lay outside the gene matches. This CDR3 is 16 amino acids long. Naivety among CD8 cells was defined by CD45RO negativity and positive CCR7 selection, thereby excluding terminally differentiated effector memory CD45RA+ cells. The receptor's source is a man younger than 30 in good health. Some clones in this sample may be carry-over from other donors' samples. Sequenced input: naive CD8+ T cells from PBMCs. The chain carries TRBV13 and TRBJ2-1, with 9 bases matching TRBD2. The CDR3 bases are TGTGCCAGCAGCTTTCAGGCGGGAGGGCCCTACAATGAGCAGTTCTTC. This encodes CASSFQAGGPYNEQFF.